These T cell receptor beta chains were read from a single sample in a study of blood T cell repertoires in COVID-19. Using immunoSEQ multiplex PCR, the repertoire was profiled, and TCRdb retains in-frame clones only, with some absent. The table lists 200,000 to 250,000 clones, 85% of them singletons. The source material was peripheral blood. Receptors were obtained from a man in his fifties or sixties with COVID-19, enrolled during active disease. CDR3s include the opening cysteine and the closing phenylalanine or tryptophan. The D gene is left open where the match is weak. The size entry is marked missing in some rows and otherwise reads once, few, many or a size class.

abundance,len,j_gene,v_gene,d_gene,CDR3aa,CDR3nt
.,13,TRBJ2-3,TRBV7-3,.,CASSLSPPDTQYF,TGTGCCAGCAGCCTTTCTCCTCCAGATACGCAGTATTTT
.,15,TRBJ2-2,TRBV10-3,.,CAISDPGKNTGELFF,TGTGCCATCAGTGACCCCGGGAAAAACACCGGGGAGCTGTTTTTT
.,17,TRBJ2-3,TRBV15,TRBD2,CATSRDPSSGGSDTQYF,TGTGCCACCAGCAGAGATCCTTCTAGCGGGGGGTCAGATACGCAGTATTTT
.,13,TRBJ2-2,TRBV9,.,CASKQGITGELFF,TGTGCCAGCAAACAGGGAATCACCGGGGAGCTGTTTTTT
once,16,TRBJ1-1,TRBV4-1,.,CASRQEVAGFTTEAFF,TGCGCCAGCAGGCAAGAAGTGGCAGGGTTTACGACTGAAGCTTTCTTT
.,13,TRBJ2-1,TRBV29-1,.,CSVEDGLYNEQFF,TGCAGCGTTGAAGATGGGCTGTACAATGAGCAGTTCTTC
once,15,TRBJ2-5,TRBV15,.,CATNRRQGREETQYF,TGTGCCACCAACCGGAGACAGGGGAGGGAAGAGACCCAGTACTTC
.,15,TRBJ2-7,TRBV10-1,TRBD2,CASSEGAGGTYEQYF,TGCGCCAGCAGTGAGGGGGCGGGGGGTACCTACGAGCAGTACTTC
.,17,TRBJ1-1,TRBV27,.,CASSLMGRGFLVTEAFF,TGTGCCAGCAGTTTAATGGGGCGCGGATTCCTAGTCACTGAAGCTTTCTTT
.,13,TRBJ1-5,TRBV19,.,CASSTGIKQPQHF,TGTGCCAGTAGTACAGGGATTAAGCAGCCCCAGCATTTT
.,16,TRBJ2-2,TRBV7-9,TRBD2,CASRLTGLASPGELFF,TGTGCCAGCCGCCTAACGGGACTAGCAAGTCCCGGGGAGCTGTTTTTT
.,13,TRBJ1-2,TRBV28,.,CASSTLGGGGYTF,TGTGCCAGCAGCACTCTAGGGGGGGGTGGCTACACCTTC
.,14,TRBJ2-3,TRBV28,.,CASSGSDTRGTQYF,TGTGCCAGCAGTGGATCGGATACCCGAGGTACGCAGTATTTT
.,15,TRBJ2-1,TRBV6-2/TRBV6-3,TRBD2,CASSYRLAGGGEQFF,TGTGCCAGCAGTTACCGGCTAGCGGGGGGAGGTGAGCAGTTCTTC
.,16,TRBJ2-5,TRBV2,TRBD2,CASKFGGGLIQETQYF,TGTGCCAGCAAATTCGGCGGGGGGCTCATCCAAGAGACCCAGTACTTC
.,16,TRBJ2-1,TRBV10-3,.,CAISVHRASRDNEQFF,TGTGCCATCAGTGTACATAGGGCATCGCGGGACAATGAGCAGTTCTTC
.,15,TRBJ2-1,TRBV12-5,.,CASSPYYTGAGEQFF,TGTGCTAGTAGCCCCTACTATACGGGAGCAGGGGAGCAGTTCTTC
.,16,TRBJ2-4,TRBV6-2/TRBV6-3,.,CASSYRVGATKNIQYF,TGTGCCAGCAGTTACCGAGTGGGGGCAACCAAAAACATTCAGTACTTC
.,14,TRBJ2-1,TRBV6-2/TRBV6-3,TRBD1,CASCPGGIYNEQFF,TGTGCCAGCTGCCCAGGGGGCATCTACAATGAGCAGTTCTTC
few,14,TRBJ1-1,TRBV30,TRBD1,CACQWAGGRTEAFF,TGTGCCTGCCAATGGGCAGGGGGAAGGACTGAAGCTTTCTTT
.,16,TRBJ2-5,TRBV4-2,TRBD2,CASSQDGTTGEETQYF,TGTGCCAGCAGCCAAGATGGGACTACCGGGGAAGAGACCCAGTACTTC
.,18,TRBJ2-6,TRBV30,.,CAWSDLRGGFIGANVLTF,TGTGCCTGGAGTGACTTGCGTGGGGGGTTTATTGGGGCCAACGTCCTGACTTTC
once,15,TRBJ2-3,TRBV6-4,TRBD2,CASSPRLAGKDTQYF,TGTGCCAGCAGTCCAAGACTAGCGGGGAAGGATACGCAGTATTTT
.,16,TRBJ2-1,TRBV24-1,TRBD2,CATSDRLAGLYNEQFF,TGTGCCACCAGTGATCGACTAGCGGGGTTATACAATGAGCAGTTCTTC
.,17,TRBJ1-5,TRBV27,.,CASSLWGSGGRNQPQHF,TGTGCCAGCAGTTTATGGGGCTCGGGGGGCAGGAATCAGCCCCAGCATTTT
.,15,TRBJ1-4,TRBV30,TRBD1,CAWSVATGGHKKLFF,TGTGCCTGGAGTGTAGCGACAGGGGGCCATAAAAAACTGTTTTTT
few,15,TRBJ1-2,TRBV4-3,.,CASSQEYVRGGGYTF,TGCGCCAGCAGCCAAGAGTATGTAAGGGGTGGAGGCTACACCTTC
.,12,TRBJ2-5,TRBV3-1/TRBV3-2,.,CASSSIRSGQYF,TGTGCCAGCAGCTCTATTCGGAGTGGCCAGTACTTC
.,16,TRBJ2-1,TRBV19,.,CASSIARGPSYNEQFF,TGTGCCAGTAGTATAGCGCGGGGGCCGTCCTACAATGAGCAGTTCTTC
.,17,TRBJ2-1,TRBV5-1,TRBD2,CASSLSSGVSYYNEQFF,TGCGCCAGCAGCTTGTCTAGCGGGGTAAGCTACTACAATGAGCAGTTCTTC
.,15,TRBJ1-5,TRBV18,TRBD1,CASSPGSGGDQPQHF,TGTGCCAGCTCACCAGGGTCAGGGGGCGATCAGCCCCAGCATTTT
.,15,TRBJ2-5,TRBV6-5,.,CASSYSITDQETQYF,TGTGCCAGCAGTTACTCGATAACAGACCAAGAGACCCAGTACTTC
.,13,TRBJ1-2,TRBV30,.,CAWSWQGDKGYTF,TGTGCCTGGAGCTGGCAGGGCGACAAGGGCTACACCTTC
.,13,TRBJ1-1,TRBV2,.,CASNGVKDTEAFF,TGTGCCAGCAACGGGGTAAAGGACACTGAAGCTTTCTTT
.,14,TRBJ1-6,TRBV6-5,TRBD1,CASSTRTGNSPLHF,TGTGCCAGCAGTACTCGGACAGGGAATTCACCCCTCCACTTT
.,15,TRBJ2-2,TRBV4-1,.,CASSPGVSFTGELFF,TGCGCCAGCAGTCCAGGGGTTTCATTCACCGGGGAGCTGTTTTTT
.,18,TRBJ1-6,TRBV4-1,TRBD1,CASSQVRGTGGANSPLHF,TGCGCCAGCAGCCAAGTCCGCGGGACAGGGGGCGCGAACTCACCCCTCCACTTT
.,15,TRBJ2-5,TRBV7-3,TRBD2,CASSLGLAGAETQYF,TGTGCCAGCAGCCTAGGCCTAGCGGGGGCGGAGACCCAGTACTTC
.,14,TRBJ1-5,TRBV3-1/TRBV3-2,.,CASSPGQINQPQHF,TGTGCCAGCAGCCCCGGACAGATCAATCAGCCCCAGCATTTT
.,17,TRBJ2-6,TRBV19,TRBD1,CASSQDRGVPGANVLTF,TGTGCCAGTAGTCAGGACAGGGGTGTCCCTGGGGCCAACGTCCTGACTTTC
.,19,TRBJ2-6,TRBV3-1/TRBV3-2,TRBD2,CASSRTSGGLNSGANVLTF,TGTGCCAGCAGCAGGACTAGCGGGGGGTTAAACTCTGGGGCCAACGTCCTGACTTTC
.,13,TRBJ1-6,TRBV9,.,CASSVALGSPLHF,TGTGCCAGCAGCGTAGCTCTAGGCTCACCCCTCCACTTT
.,12,TRBJ1-2,TRBV20-1,.,CSASGGREGYTF,TGCAGTGCTAGTGGTGGGCGGGAGGGCTACACCTTC